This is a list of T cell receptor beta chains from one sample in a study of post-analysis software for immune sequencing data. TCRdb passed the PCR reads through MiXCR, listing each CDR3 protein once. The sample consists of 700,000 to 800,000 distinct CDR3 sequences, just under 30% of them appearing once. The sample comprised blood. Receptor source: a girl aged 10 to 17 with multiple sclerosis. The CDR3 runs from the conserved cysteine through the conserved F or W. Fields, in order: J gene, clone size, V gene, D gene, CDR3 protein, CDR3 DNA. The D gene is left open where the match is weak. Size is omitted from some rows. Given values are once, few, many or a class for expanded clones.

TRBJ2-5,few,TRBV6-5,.,CASSPYSGGGTQYF,TGTGCCAGCAGTCCCTATTCCGGCGGAGGGACCCAGTACTTC
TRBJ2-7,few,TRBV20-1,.,CSAGEVGYEQYF,TGCAGTGCTGGGGAGGTCGGCTACGAGCAGTACTTC
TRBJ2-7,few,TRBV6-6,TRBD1,CASRPGQTTYEQYF,TGTGCCAGCAGGCCGGGACAGACAACATACGAGCAGTACTTC
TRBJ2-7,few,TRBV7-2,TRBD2,CASSSAAGSTSADYEQYF,TGTGCCAGCAGCTCCGCCGCGGGGTCGACTAGCGCGGACTACGAGCAGTACTTC
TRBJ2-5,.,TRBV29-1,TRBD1,CSGDRGQETQYF,TGCAGCGGTGATAGGGGGCAGGAGACCCAGTACTTC
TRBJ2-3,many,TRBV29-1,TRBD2,CSVPYLKTSGTFTDTQYF,TGCAGCGTCCCCTACCTCAAGACTAGCGGGACGTTCACAGATACGCAGTATTTT
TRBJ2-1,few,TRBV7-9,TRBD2,CASSDRTSGTYNERFF,TGTGCCAGCAGCGACCGGACTAGCGGAACCTACAATGAGCGGTTCTTC
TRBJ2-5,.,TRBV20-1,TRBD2,CSARVVWSSGVQETQYF,TGCAGTGCTAGAGTAGTTTGGTCTAGCGGGGTCCAAGAGACCCAGTACTTC
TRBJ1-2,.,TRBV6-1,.,CASSRHETNYGYTF,TGTGCCAGCAGCAGACATGAGACTAACTATGGCTACACCTTC
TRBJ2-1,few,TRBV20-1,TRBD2,CSARGMAGVEQFF,TGCAGTGCTAGAGGAATGGCGGGAGTGGAGCAGTTCTTC
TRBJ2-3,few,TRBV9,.,CASSGLRGTSTDTQYF,TGTGCCAGCAGCGGCCTTAGGGGGACTAGCACAGATACGCAGTATTTT
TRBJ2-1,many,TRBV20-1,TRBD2,CSASRGGEQFF,TGCAGTGCTAGCCGGGGGGGGGAGCAGTTCTTC
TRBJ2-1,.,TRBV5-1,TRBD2,CASSLRLAGGHNEQFF,TGCGCCAGCAGCTTGCGACTAGCGGGGGGACACAATGAGCAGTTCTTC
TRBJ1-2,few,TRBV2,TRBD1,CASRRDRSYGYTF,TGTGCCAGCAGGCGGGACAGGTCCTATGGCTACACCTTC
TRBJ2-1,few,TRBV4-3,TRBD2,CASSPVGTRYGEQFF,TGCGCCAGCAGCCCGGTCGGGACTAGATATGGTGAGCAGTTCTTC
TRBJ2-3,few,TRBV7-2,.,CASSFANTDTQYF,TGTGCCAGCAGCTTCGCGAACACAGATACGCAGTATTTT
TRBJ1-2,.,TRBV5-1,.,CASSLFRGYGYTF,TGCGCCAGCAGCTTGTTCAGGGGTTATGGCTACACCTTC
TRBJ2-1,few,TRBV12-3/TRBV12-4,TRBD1,CASSDHRGPYNEQFF,TGTGCCAGCAGTGACCACAGGGGTCCCTACAATGAGCAGTTCTTC
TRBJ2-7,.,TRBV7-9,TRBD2,CASSFPNSGTSGGEQYF,TGTGCCAGCAGCTTCCCCAATTCCGGGACTAGCGGAGGCGAGCAGTACTTC
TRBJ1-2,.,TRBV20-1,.,CSARRPPAYYGYTF,TGCAGTGCTAGGAGACCGCCAGCCTACTATGGCTACACCTTC
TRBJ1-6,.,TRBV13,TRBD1,CASRRQGGNSPLHF,TGTGCCAGCCGGAGACAGGGTGGTAATTCACCCCTCCACTTT
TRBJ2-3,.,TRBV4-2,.,CASSQPKGAGEAPDTQYF,TGTGCCAGCAGCCAACCGAAGGGGGCAGGGGAGGCCCCAGATACGCAGTATTTT
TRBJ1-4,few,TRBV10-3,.,CASGGGDSFNEKLFF,TGTGCCTCCGGCGGCGGGGATAGCTTCAATGAAAAACTGTTTTTT
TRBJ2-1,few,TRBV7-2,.,CASSLVWRVSTSYNEQFF,TGTGCCAGCAGCTTAGTGTGGCGGGTCAGCACTTCCTACAATGAGCAGTTCTTC
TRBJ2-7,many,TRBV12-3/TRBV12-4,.,CASSPGSGYEQYF,TGTGCCAGCAGCCCGGGTTCCGGCTACGAGCAGTACTTC
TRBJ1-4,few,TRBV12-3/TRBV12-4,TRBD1,CASSRAGQGDRLFF,TGTGCCAGCAGTAGAGCGGGACAGGGGGATAGACTGTTTTTT
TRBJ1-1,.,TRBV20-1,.,CSARDGAGAFEAFF,TGCAGTGCTAGAGATGGGGCAGGTGCTTTTGAAGCTTTCTTT
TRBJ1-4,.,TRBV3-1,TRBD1,CASSQLAGGRGEKLFF,TGTGCCAGCAGCCAACTAGCAGGGGGCAGGGGTGAAAAACTGTTTTTT
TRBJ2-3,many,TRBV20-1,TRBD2,CSAGLAGTDTQYF,TGCAGTGCTGGACTAGCGGGCACAGATACGCAGTATTTT
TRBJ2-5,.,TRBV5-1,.,CASSLAGTRFETQYF,TGCGCCAGCAGCTTGGCCGGCACTAGGTTTGAGACCCAGTACTTC
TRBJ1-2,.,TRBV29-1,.,CSVGGEADYGYTF,TGCAGCGTGGGGGGGGAGGCGGACTATGGCTACACCTTC
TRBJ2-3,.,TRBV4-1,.,CASGQDSQGFDTQYF,TGCGCCAGCGGCCAAGATTCCCAGGGTTTCGATACGCAGTATTTT
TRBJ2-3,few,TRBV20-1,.,CSARLRLDTQYF,TGCAGTGCTAGGTTACGGCTTGATACGCAGTATTTT